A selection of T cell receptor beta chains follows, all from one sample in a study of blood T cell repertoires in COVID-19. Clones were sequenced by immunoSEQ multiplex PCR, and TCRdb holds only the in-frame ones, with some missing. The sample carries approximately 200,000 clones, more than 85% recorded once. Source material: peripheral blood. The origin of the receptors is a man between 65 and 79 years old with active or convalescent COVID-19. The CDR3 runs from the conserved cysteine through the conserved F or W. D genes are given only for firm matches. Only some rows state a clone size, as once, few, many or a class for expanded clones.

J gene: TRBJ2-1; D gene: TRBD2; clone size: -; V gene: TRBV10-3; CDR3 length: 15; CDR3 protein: CAISEPGGTSHEQFF; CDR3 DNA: TGTGCCATCAGTGAGCCGGGGGGGACTAGTCATGAGCAGTTCTTC
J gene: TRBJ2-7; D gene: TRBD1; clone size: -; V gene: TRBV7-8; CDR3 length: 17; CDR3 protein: CASSQGGGTGGLNEQYF; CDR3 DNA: TGTGCCAGCAGCCAAGGCGGTGGGACAGGGGGCTTGAACGAGCAGTACTTC
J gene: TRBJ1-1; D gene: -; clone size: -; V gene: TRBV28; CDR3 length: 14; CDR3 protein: CASSPGGGGTEAFF; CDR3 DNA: TGTGCCAGCAGTCCCGGGGGGGGAGGTACTGAAGCTTTCTTT
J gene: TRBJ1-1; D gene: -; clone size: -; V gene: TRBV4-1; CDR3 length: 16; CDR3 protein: CASSQWGGRSNTEAFF; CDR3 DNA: TGCGCCAGCAGCCAATGGGGAGGCAGGTCGAACACTGAAGCTTTCTTT
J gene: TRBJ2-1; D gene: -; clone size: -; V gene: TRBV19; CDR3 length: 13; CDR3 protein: CASSMFRDGEQFF; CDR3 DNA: TGTGCCAGTAGTATGTTCAGGGATGGTGAGCAGTTCTTC
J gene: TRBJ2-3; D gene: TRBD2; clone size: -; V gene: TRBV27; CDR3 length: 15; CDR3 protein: CASSKTSGRTDTQYF; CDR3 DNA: TGTGCCAGCAGTAAAACTAGCGGCCGCACAGATACGCAGTATTTT
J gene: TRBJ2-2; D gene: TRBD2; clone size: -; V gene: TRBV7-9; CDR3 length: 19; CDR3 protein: CASSLGDILAGGNTGELFF; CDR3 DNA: TGTGCCAGCAGCCTAGGGGACATCCTAGCGGGGGGAAACACCGGGGAGCTGTTTTTT
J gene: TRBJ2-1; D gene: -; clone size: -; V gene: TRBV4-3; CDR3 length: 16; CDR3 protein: CASSQGVGPPYNEQFF; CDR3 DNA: TGCGCCAGCAGCCAAGGAGTGGGCCCACCGTACAATGAGCAGTTCTTC
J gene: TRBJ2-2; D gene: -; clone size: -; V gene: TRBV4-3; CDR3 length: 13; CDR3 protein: CASSQAPGGELFF; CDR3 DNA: TGCGCCAGCAGCCAAGCCCCGGGGGGGGAGCTGTTTTTT
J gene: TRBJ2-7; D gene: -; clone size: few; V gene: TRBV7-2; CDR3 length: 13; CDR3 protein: CASSLSHLYEQYF; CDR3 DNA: TGTGCCAGCAGCTTATCCCACCTATACGAGCAGTACTTC
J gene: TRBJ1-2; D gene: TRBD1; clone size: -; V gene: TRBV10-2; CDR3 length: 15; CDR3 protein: CASSQTGTGTYGYTF; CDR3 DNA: TGCGCCAGCAGTCAAACCGGGACAGGGACCTATGGCTACACCTTC
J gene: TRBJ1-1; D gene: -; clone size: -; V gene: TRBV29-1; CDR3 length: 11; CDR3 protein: CSVHPGAEAFF; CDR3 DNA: TGCAGCGTTCATCCAGGGGCTGAAGCTTTCTTT
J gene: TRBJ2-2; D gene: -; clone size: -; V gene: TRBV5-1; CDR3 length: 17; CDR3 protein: CASSLAVGTQNTGELFF; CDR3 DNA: TGCGCCAGCAGCTTGGCGGTAGGGACACAGAACACCGGGGAGCTGTTTTTT
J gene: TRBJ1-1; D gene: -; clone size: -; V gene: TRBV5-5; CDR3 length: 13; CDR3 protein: CASSPHTGTEAFF; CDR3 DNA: TGTGCCAGCAGCCCTCACACAGGGACTGAAGCTTTCTTT
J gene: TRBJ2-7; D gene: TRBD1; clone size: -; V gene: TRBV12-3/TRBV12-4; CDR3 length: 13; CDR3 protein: CASRKTGVDEQYF; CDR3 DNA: TGTGCCAGCAGGAAGACAGGGGTCGACGAGCAGTACTTC
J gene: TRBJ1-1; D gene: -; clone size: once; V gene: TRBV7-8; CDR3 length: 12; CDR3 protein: CASSHAGTEAFF; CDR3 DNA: TGTGCCAGCAGCCATGCCGGGACAGAAGCTTTCTTT
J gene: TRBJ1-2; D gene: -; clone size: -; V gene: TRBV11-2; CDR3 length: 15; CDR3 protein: CASSLEGHINYGYTF; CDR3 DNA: TGTGCCAGCAGCTTAGAGGGCCATATTAACTATGGCTACACCTTC
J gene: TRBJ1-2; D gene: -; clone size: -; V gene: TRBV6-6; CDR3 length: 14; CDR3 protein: CASNFQQGSGGYTF; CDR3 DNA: TGTGCCAGCAATTTCCAACAGGGTTCCGGTGGCTACACCTTC
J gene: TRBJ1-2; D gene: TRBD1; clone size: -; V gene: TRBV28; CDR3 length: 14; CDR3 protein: CASNFRGRDYGYTF; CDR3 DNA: TGTGCCAGCAATTTCAGGGGGCGCGACTATGGCTACACCTTC
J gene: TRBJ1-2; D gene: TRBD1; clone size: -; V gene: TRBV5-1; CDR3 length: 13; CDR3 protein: CASSEQGGYGYTF; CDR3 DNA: TGCGCCAGCAGCGAACAGGGGGGCTATGGCTACACCTTC
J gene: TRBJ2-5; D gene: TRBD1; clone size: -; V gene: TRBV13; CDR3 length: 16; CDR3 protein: CASSMGTGGSWETQYF; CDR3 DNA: TGTGCCAGCAGCATGGGGACAGGAGGCTCATGGGAGACCCAGTACTTC
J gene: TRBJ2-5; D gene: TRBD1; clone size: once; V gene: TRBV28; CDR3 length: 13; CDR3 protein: CASGQGAQETQYF; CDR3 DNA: TGTGCCAGCGGACAGGGGGCTCAGGAGACCCAGTACTTC
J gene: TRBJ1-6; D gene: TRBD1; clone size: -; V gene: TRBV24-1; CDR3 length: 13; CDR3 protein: CATKDRANSPLHF; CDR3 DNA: TGTGCCACCAAGGACAGGGCTAATTCACCCCTCCACTTT
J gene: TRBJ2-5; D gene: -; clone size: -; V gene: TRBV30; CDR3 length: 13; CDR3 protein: CAWGPGIPETQYF; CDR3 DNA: TGTGCCTGGGGGCCGGGGATACCAGAGACCCAGTACTTC
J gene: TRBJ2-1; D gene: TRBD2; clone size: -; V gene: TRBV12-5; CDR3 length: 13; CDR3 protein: CASELAGDNEQFF; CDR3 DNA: TGTGCTAGTGAACTAGCGGGAGACAATGAGCAGTTCTTC
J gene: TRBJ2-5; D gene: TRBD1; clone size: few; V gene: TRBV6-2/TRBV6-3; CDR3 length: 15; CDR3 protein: CASKYSGGLQETQYF; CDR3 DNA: TGTGCCAGCAAATACTCAGGGGGCCTACAAGAGACCCAGTACTTC
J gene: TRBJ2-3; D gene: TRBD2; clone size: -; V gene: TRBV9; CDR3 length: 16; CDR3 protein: CASSGEAGGPPDTQYF; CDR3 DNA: TGTGCCAGCAGCGGTGAAGCGGGGGGGCCTCCAGATACGCAGTATTTT
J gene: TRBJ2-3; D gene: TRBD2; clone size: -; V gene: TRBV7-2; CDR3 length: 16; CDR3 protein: CASSFGRILRADTQYF; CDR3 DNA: TGTGCCAGCAGCTTCGGGAGGATCTTAAGGGCAGATACGCAGTATTTT
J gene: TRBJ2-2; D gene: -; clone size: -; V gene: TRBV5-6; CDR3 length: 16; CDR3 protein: CASSPSGLRNTGELFF; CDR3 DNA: TGTGCCAGCAGCCCCTCGGGACTTAGGAACACCGGGGAGCTGTTTTTT
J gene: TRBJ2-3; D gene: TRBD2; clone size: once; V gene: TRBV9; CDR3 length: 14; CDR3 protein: CASTRGGGTDTQYF; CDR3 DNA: TGTGCCAGCACCCGCGGGGGGGGCACAGATACGCAGTATTTT
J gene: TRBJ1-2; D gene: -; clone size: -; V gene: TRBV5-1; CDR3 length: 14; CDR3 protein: CASSFSTGGYGYTF; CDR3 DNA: TGCGCCAGCAGCTTCTCGACAGGCGGCTATGGCTACACCTTC
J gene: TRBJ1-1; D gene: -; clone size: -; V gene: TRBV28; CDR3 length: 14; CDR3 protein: CASSFPGGLTEAFF; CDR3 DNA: TGTGCCAGCAGTTTTCCGGGGGGTCTCACTGAAGCTTTCTTT
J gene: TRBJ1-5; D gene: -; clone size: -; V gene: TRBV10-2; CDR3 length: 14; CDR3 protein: CASSERGGGQPQHF; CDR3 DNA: TGCGCCAGCAGTGAGCGGGGAGGCGGTCAGCCCCAGCATTTT
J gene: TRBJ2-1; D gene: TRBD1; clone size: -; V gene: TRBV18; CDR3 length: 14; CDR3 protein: CASSSPGGYNEQFF; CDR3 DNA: TGTGCCAGCTCATCCCCAGGGGGTTACAATGAGCAGTTCTTC
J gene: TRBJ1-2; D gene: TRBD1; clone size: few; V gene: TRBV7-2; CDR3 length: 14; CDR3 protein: CASSAWTGIYGYTF; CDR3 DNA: TGTGCCAGCAGCGCCTGGACAGGCATCTATGGCTACACCTTC
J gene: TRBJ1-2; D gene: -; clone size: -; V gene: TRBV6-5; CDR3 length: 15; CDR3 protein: CASSYSGAANYGYTF; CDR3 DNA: TGTGCCAGCAGTTACTCAGGGGCAGCTAACTATGGCTACACCTTC
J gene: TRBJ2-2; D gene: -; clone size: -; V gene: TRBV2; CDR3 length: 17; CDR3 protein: CASTWSLAGKNTGELFF; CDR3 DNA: TGTGCCAGCACCTGGAGTCTCGCGGGGAAGAACACCGGGGAGCTGTTTTTT
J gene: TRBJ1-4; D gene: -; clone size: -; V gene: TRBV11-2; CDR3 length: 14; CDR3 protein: CASSSGLPNEKLFF; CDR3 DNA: TGTGCCAGCAGTTCAGGGTTGCCTAATGAAAAACTGTTTTTT
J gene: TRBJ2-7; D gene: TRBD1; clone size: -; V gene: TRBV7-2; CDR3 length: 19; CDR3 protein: CASSLEAGTGGIRAYEQYF; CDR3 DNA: TGTGCCAGCAGCTTGGAGGCCGGGACAGGGGGTATTAGAGCCTACGAGCAGTACTTC
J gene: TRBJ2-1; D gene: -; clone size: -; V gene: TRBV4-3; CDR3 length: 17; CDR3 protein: CASSQDSAGRGINEQFF; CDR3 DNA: TGCGCCAGCAGCCAAGATTCCGCAGGTCGTGGAATCAATGAGCAGTTCTTC
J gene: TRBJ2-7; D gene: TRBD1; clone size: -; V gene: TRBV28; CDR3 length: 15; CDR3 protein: CASSFDRGRTYEQYF; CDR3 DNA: TGTGCCAGCAGTTTCGACAGGGGACGAACCTACGAGCAGTACTTC
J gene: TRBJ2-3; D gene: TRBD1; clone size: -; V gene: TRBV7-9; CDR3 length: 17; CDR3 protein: CASSSTRTGGWADTQYF; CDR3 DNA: TGTGCCAGCAGCTCAACCCGGACAGGGGGCTGGGCAGATACGCAGTATTTT
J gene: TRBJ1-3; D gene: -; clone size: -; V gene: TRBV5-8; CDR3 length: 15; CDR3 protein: CASSWRGPSGNTIYF; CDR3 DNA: TGTGCCAGCAGCTGGCGGGGTCCTTCTGGAAACACCATATATTTT
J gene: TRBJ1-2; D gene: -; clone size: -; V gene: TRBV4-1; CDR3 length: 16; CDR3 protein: CASSQRRSGARYGYTF; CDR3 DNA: TGCGCCAGCAGCCAACGGAGGTCAGGGGCTCGCTATGGCTACACCTTC
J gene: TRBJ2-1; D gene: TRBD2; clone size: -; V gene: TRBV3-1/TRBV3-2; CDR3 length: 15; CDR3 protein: CASSQGLAGVGEQFF; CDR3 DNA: TGTGCCAGCAGCCAAGGACTAGCGGGAGTCGGCGAGCAGTTCTTC
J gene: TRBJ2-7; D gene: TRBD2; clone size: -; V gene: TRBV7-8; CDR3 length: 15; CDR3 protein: CASSLGTGGGYEQYF; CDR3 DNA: TGTGCCAGCAGCTTAGGTACGGGGGGTGGATACGAGCAGTACTTC
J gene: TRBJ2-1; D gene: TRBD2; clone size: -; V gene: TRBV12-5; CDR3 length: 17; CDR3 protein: CASGLVRGGTSYNEQFF; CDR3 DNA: TGTGCTAGTGGTTTGGTACGGGGGGGAACCTCCTACAATGAGCAGTTCTTC
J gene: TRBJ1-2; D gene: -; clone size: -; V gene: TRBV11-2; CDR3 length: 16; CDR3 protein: CASSLDEQGGIYGYTF; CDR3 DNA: TGTGCCAGCAGCTTAGATGAGCAGGGTGGGATCTATGGCTACACCTTC
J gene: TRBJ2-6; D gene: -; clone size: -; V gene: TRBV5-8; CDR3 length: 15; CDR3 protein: CASSSGVFGANVLTF; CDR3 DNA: TGTGCCAGCAGCTCAGGGGTTTTTGGGGCCAACGTCCTGACTTTC
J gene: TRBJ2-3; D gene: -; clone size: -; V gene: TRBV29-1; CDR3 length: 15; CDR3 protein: CSVAGRRTRTDTQYF; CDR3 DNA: TGCAGCGTTGCTGGAAGAAGAACTAGGACAGATACGCAGTATTTT